The rows below give T cell receptor beta chains drawn from one sample of a study of blood T cell repertoires in COVID-19. Only in-frame clones appear in the TCRdb table, and some are missing; sequencing was by immunoSEQ multiplex PCR. The repertoire holds 120,000 to 150,000 clones, with roughly 86% as singletons. Sequencing was performed on peripheral blood. All receptors derive from a human donor in a cohort sampled during active COVID-19. The CDR3 runs from the conserved cysteine through the conserved F or W. A D gene is named only where the DNA matches it firmly. The size of a clone is reported for some rows only, either as once, few or many, or as a class for expanded clones.

D gene,clone size,J gene,V gene,CDR3 protein,CDR3 DNA
NA,NA,TRBJ1-1,TRBV28,CASSPVTGSNTEAFF,TGTGCCAGCAGCCCAGTCACGGGATCGAACACTGAAGCTTTCTTT
TRBD1,NA,TRBJ1-2,TRBV14,CASSPIAADRSYGYTF,TGTGCCAGCAGCCCAATCGCAGCGGACAGGAGCTATGGCTACACCTTC
TRBD2,NA,TRBJ2-1,TRBV5-1,CASAWGEGNNEQFF,TGCGCCAGCGCCTGGGGGGAGGGTAACAATGAGCAGTTCTTC
NA,NA,TRBJ1-2,TRBV10-3,CAISTQYSTHYGYTF,TGTGCCATCAGCACCCAGTACAGTACGCACTATGGCTACACCTTC
NA,NA,TRBJ1-1,TRBV30,CAWENTRGMSEAFF,TGTGCCTGGGAGAACACCAGGGGAATGTCTGAAGCTTTCTTT
TRBD2,NA,TRBJ2-3,TRBV7-2,CASSLRTSGGAGDTQYF,TGTGCCAGCAGCCTCAGGACTAGCGGGGGGGCTGGAGATACGCAGTATTTT
NA,NA,TRBJ2-7,TRBV6-1,CASSESPTRLNEQYF,TGTGCCAGCAGTGAAAGTCCCACCAGGCTGAACGAGCAGTACTTC
NA,NA,TRBJ2-3,TRBV6-6,CASSTLRSGRTDTQYF,TGTGCCAGCAGTACCCTGAGGAGCGGGCGCACAGATACGCAGTATTTT
NA,NA,TRBJ1-3,TRBV6-6,CASSYSSPAGNTIYF,TGTGCCAGCAGTTACTCGAGTCCGGCTGGAAACACCATATATTTT
NA,NA,TRBJ2-1,TRBV6-2/TRBV6-3,CASSYRQEQFF,TGTGCCAGCAGTTACCGACAGGAGCAGTTCTTC
TRBD2,NA,TRBJ2-7,TRBV7-2,CASSPGSGGLSYEQYF,TGTGCCAGCAGCCCGGGCAGCGGGGGGCTTTCCTACGAGCAGTACTTC
NA,NA,TRBJ2-7,TRBV28,CASSPPSGGEYEQYF,TGTGCCAGCAGCCCCCCCTCGGGGGGCGAATACGAGCAGTACTTC
NA,NA,TRBJ2-7,TRBV3-1/TRBV3-2,CASSRRGYYEQYF,TGTGCCAGCAGCCGAAGGGGCTACTACGAGCAGTACTTC
NA,NA,TRBJ2-7,TRBV7-2,CASSPPGLSSYEQYF,TGTGCCAGCAGCCCCCCGGGACTGAGCTCCTACGAGCAGTACTTC
NA,NA,TRBJ2-5,TRBV28,CASSSGGMETQYF,TGTGCCAGCAGTTCGGGGGGCATGGAGACCCAGTACTTC
NA,NA,TRBJ1-1,TRBV28,CASSSFFGRGFGTEAFF,TGTGCCAGCAGTTCCTTTTTTGGCAGGGGATTCGGCACTGAAGCTTTCTTT
NA,NA,TRBJ1-3,TRBV2,CASTSSGFQERNTIYF,TGTGCCAGCACCTCCTCAGGGTTCCAGGAACGAAACACCATATATTTT
TRBD1,NA,TRBJ1-4,TRBV30,CAWSVGTGPNEKLFF,TGTGCCTGGAGTGTCGGGACAGGACCCAATGAAAAACTGTTTTTT
NA,NA,TRBJ2-6,TRBV24-1,CATSDFANTGGANVLTF,TGTGCCACCAGTGATTTTGCCAACACGGGTGGGGCCAACGTCCTGACTTTC
TRBD1,NA,TRBJ2-2,TRBV10-2,CATEADRAGELFF,TGCGCCACCGAAGCTGACAGGGCCGGGGAGCTGTTTTTT
NA,once,TRBJ2-4,TRBV4-1,CASSQVTTAAKNIQYF,TGCGCCAGCAGCCAAGTAACTACCGCGGCCAAAAACATTCAGTACTTC
NA,NA,TRBJ1-1,TRBV19,CASFGGQQGGSEAFF,TGTGCCAGTTTTGGGGGCCAGCAGGGAGGGTCTGAAGCTTTCTTT
TRBD1,NA,TRBJ1-6,TRBV14,CASSQEGQGVSSPLHF,TGTGCCAGCAGCCAAGAAGGACAGGGGGTGAGTTCACCCCTCCACTTT
TRBD1,NA,TRBJ2-5,TRBV4-2,CASSQTLGQGQETQYF,TGTGCCAGCAGCCAGACCTTAGGACAGGGCCAAGAGACCCAGTACTTC
NA,NA,TRBJ1-1,TRBV11-3,CASSFSAGSNTEAFF,TGTGCCAGCAGCTTTTCGGCAGGGTCGAACACTGAAGCTTTCTTT
NA,few,TRBJ2-2,TRBV7-2,CASRRQYTTGELFF,TGTGCCAGCAGGCGACAGTATACGACCGGGGAGCTGTTTTTT
TRBD1,NA,TRBJ1-2,TRBV6-5,CASSLAGTAIYGYTF,TGTGCCAGCAGTTTAGCCGGGACAGCCATCTATGGCTACACCTTC
NA,NA,TRBJ1-1,TRBV6-6,CASSYRVRDTEAFF,TGTGCCAGCAGTTACCGAGTCCGCGACACTGAAGCTTTCTTT
TRBD2,NA,TRBJ2-7,TRBV18,CASPPRRGGPATYEQYF,TGTGCCAGCCCCCCACGGCGGGGGGGCCCGGCAACCTACGAGCAGTACTTC
NA,NA,TRBJ1-1,TRBV4-3,CASSQQVINTEAFF,TGCGCCAGCAGCCAACAGGTAATAAACACTGAAGCTTTCTTT
NA,NA,TRBJ1-1,TRBV10-2,CASSGNRENTEAFF,TGCGCCAGCAGTGGAAACAGGGAGAACACTGAAGCTTTCTTT